This T cell receptor (beta chain) was retrieved from a study of siplizumab effects on memory and regulatory T cells. Study-level points and caveats: The study found that mappable alloreactive CD4+ clones averaged roughly 69% Treg-derived with siplizumab and 25% to 30% in controls. Roughly 80-96% of proliferating clones (CD4+ or CD8+) could not be assigned a naive or memory phenotype.

The CDR3 has 15 residues. Germline V lookup: CDR1 SQVTM, CDR2 ANQGSEA. Trimming took 8 bases from V and 7 from J; bases not matched to a gene: 15. Sequencing was performed with immunoSEQ multiplex PCR; in TCRdb, only in-frame clones are kept and a portion is missing. The top ten clones hold approximately 38% of a sample with approximately 58,000 clones, about 92% of them seen once. About this clone itself: Its antigen is not identified.

Sequencing was done on a sample of CD8+ T cells sorted from blood. This clonotype originated in a human donor in good health. This chain links TRBV29-1 with TRBJ1-5, with 9 bases that match TRBD1. Here the CDR3 DNA reads TGCAGCCCTCCTGCCCCTGACAGGGGGGGACAGCCCCAGCATTTT. Protein product: CSPPAPDRGGQPQHF.